This T cell receptor (beta chain) was sequenced for a study of beta chain features in type 1 diabetes. One heparinised blood draw averaging around 120 mL was given by each donor. As every portion of the isolated RNA was reverse transcribed, the sequencing read expressed TCRB transcripts. Assay: immunoSEQ multiplex PCR; the TCRdb copy retains only in-frame clones and omits some. In the table there are about 9,400 clones, more than 75% of which are singletons. The clonotype comes from a young woman in good health. Sequenced: Tregs from blood.

This chain's CDR3 is CASSQARGWNSPLHF. The DNA of the CDR3 is TGCGCCAGCAGCCAAGCTCGAGGGTGGAATTCACCCCTCCACTTT. V gene TRBV4-1 combines with J gene TRBJ1-6; D uncertain. The CDR3 loop spans 15 amino acids. The germline gives CDR1 MGHRA, CDR2 YSYEKL. Trimming removed 1 base at V and 7 bases at J, with 11 bases between.